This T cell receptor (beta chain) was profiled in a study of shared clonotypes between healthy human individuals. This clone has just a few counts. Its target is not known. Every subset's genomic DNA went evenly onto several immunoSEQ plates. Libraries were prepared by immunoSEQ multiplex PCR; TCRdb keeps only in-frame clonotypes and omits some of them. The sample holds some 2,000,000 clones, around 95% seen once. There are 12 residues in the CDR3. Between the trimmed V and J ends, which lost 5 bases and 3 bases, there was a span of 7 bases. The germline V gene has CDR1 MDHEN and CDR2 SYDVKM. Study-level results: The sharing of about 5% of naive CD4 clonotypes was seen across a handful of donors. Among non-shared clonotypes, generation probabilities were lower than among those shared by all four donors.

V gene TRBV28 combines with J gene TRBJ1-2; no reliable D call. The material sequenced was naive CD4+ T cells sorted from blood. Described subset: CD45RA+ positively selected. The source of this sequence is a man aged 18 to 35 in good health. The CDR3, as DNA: TGTGCCAGCAGTCCCACGGACTATGGCTACACCTTC. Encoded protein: CASSPTDYGYTF.